These T cell receptor beta chains were read from a single sample in a study of cytomegalovirus exposure and HLA in healthy donors. Using immunoSEQ multiplex PCR, the repertoire was profiled, and TCRdb retains in-frame clones only, with some absent. The table lists around 190,000 clones, roughly 83% of them singletons. Sequenced material: PBMCs. These receptors were collected from a woman aged 45 to 65 in good health and CMV-seronegative. Both conserved end residues are part of each CDR3. D genes are given only for firm matches. Clone size is shown for a subset of rows, as once, few, many or a class of expanded clone.

NA | TRBJ1-6 | NA | TRBV4-1 | TGCGCCAGCAGCCAAGGGAGACTGGGACTGCTCAATTCACCCCTCCACTTT | CASSQGRLGLLNSPLHF
NA | TRBJ2-3 | NA | TRBV2 | TGTGCCAGCACTCCTACAGATACGCAGTATTTT | CASTPTDTQYF
TRBD1 | TRBJ1-2 | NA | TRBV7-2 | TGTGCCAGCAGCTCCGGTACAGGGGGCGTCCGTGGCTACACCTTC | CASSSGTGGVRGYTF
NA | TRBJ1-5 | NA | TRBV18 | TGTGCCAGCTCACCAGGACAGTCCCACAATCAGCCCCAGCATTTT | CASSPGQSHNQPQHF
NA | TRBJ2-5 | NA | TRBV2 | TGTGCCAGCAGGTGGGGAGAAGAGACCCAGTACTTC | CASRWGEETQYF
TRBD1 | TRBJ1-1 | NA | TRBV5-6 | TGTGCCAGCAGCTTAACAGGGGGCACTGAAGCTTTCTTT | CASSLTGGTEAFF
NA | TRBJ1-1 | NA | TRBV5-6 | TGTGCCAGCAGCTTCGGGACATCTAACACTGAAGCTTTCTTT | CASSFGTSNTEAFF
NA | TRBJ1-2 | NA | TRBV5-8 | TGTGCCAGCAGCTCGTTGGACAGAAACTATGGCTACACCTTC | CASSSLDRNYGYTF
TRBD2 | TRBJ2-3 | once | TRBV7-9 | TGTGCCAGCAGCCGTGGACTAGCGGGGGGAGGGGGCACAGATACGCAGTATTTT | CASSRGLAGGGGTDTQYF
NA | TRBJ2-1 | NA | TRBV29-1 | TGCAGCCCCGAGGGGGTTTGGCGCTACAATGAGCAGTTCTTC | CSPEGVWRYNEQFF
TRBD1 | TRBJ1-5 | NA | TRBV19 | TGTGCCAGTAGTGGACAGGGAGTGTGGGGCAATCAGCCCCAGCATTTT | CASSGQGVWGNQPQHF
NA | TRBJ1-3 | NA | TRBV11-2 | TGTGCCAGCAGCTTACCAGACTCCAGCTCTGGAAACACCATATATTTT | CASSLPDSSSGNTIYF
TRBD1 | TRBJ2-1 | once | TRBV12-5 | TGTGCTAGTGGTTTGGGACAGGGCTATGAGCAGTTCTTC | CASGLGQGYEQFF
TRBD1 | TRBJ2-1 | NA | TRBV11-1 | TGTGCCAGCAGCCAAACAGGAGACAGGGGGGAACAGTTCTTC | CASSQTGDRGEQFF
TRBD1 | TRBJ2-2 | NA | TRBV5-1 | TGCGCCAGCAAGGTCGGGACAGGGGACACCGGGGAGCTGTTTTTT | CASKVGTGDTGELFF
TRBD1 | TRBJ1-3 | NA | TRBV18 | TGTGCCAGCTCACCTCAGGGGGCGGCTGGAAACACCATATATTTT | CASSPQGAAGNTIYF
TRBD2 | TRBJ2-5 | NA | TRBV6-5 | TGTGCCAGCAGTTTCCTCCGGGGGGATTCTCCAGAGACCCAGTACTTC | CASSFLRGDSPETQYF
NA | TRBJ1-1 | NA | TRBV7-9 | TGTTCCAGCAGTTTAGGGGCGTTGAACACTGAAGCTTTCTTT | CSSSLGALNTEAFF
NA | TRBJ1-2 | NA | TRBV6-5 | TGTGCCAGCAGTTACTTACAGAGAGCTAACTATGGCTACACCTTC | CASSYLQRANYGYTF
NA | TRBJ2-7 | NA | TRBV20-1 | TGCAGTTCGGGAGAAGGGATCGAGCAGTACTTC | CSSGEGIEQYF
TRBD2 | TRBJ2-7 | NA | TRBV9 | TGTGCCAGCAGCGGCGGGACTAGCGGGAGGTCGACCTACGAGCAGTACTTC | CASSGGTSGRSTYEQYF
NA | TRBJ1-2 | once | TRBV5-4 | TGTGCCAGCAGCTTGTTCGGGGTCGCTAACTATGGCTACACCTTC | CASSLFGVANYGYTF